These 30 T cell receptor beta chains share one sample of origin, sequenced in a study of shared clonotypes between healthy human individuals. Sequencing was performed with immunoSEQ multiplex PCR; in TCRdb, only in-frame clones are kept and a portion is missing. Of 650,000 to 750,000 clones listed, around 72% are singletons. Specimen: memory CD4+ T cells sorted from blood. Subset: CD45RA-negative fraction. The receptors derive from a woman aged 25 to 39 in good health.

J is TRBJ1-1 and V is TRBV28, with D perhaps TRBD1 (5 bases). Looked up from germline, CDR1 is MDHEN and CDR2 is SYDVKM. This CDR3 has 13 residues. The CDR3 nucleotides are TGTGCAAGTATGCGGGGGGGTGACACTGAAGCTTTCTTT. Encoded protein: CASMRGGDTEAFF.

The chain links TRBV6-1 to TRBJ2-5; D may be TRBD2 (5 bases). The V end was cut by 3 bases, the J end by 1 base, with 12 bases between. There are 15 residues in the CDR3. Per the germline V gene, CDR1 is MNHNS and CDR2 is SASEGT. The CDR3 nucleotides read TGTGCCAGCAGTGATTTCGGGGTTAGCCAAGAGACCCAGTACTTC. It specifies CASSDFGVSQETQYF.

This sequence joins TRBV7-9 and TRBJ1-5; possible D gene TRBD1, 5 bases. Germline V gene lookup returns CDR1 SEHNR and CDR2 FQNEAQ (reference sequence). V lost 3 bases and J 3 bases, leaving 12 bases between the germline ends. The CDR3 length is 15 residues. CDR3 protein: CASSFDGGNNQPQHF. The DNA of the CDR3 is TGTGCCAGCAGCTTTGATGGGGGGAACAATCAGCCCCAGCATTTT. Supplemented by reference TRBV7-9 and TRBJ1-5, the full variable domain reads DTGVSQNPRHKITKRGQNVTFRCDPISEHNRLYWYRQTLGQGPEFLTYFQNEAQLEKSRLLSDRFSAERPKGSFSTLEIQRTEQGDSAMYLCASSFDGGNNQPQHFGDGTRLSIL.

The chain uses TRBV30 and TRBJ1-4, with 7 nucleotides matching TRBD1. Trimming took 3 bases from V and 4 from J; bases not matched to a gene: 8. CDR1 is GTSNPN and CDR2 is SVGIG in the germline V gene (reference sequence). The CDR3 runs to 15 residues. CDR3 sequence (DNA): TGTGCCTGGAGCGGTGCTGGACAGGTTAATGAAAAACTGTTTTTT. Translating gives CAWSGAGQVNEKLFF.

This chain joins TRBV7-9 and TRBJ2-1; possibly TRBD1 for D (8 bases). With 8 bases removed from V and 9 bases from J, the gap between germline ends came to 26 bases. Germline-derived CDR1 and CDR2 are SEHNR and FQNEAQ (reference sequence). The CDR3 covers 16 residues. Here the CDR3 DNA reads TGTGCCAGCTCCGCCGACCGGACAGGGAGGGTGGCTGAGCAGTTCTTC. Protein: CASSADRTGRVAEQFF.

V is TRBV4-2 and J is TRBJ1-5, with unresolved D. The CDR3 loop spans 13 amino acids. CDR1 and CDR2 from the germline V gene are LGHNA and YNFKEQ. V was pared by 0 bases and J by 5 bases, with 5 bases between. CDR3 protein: CASSQDLDQPQHF. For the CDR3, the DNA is TGTGCCAGCAGCCAAGATTTGGATCAGCCCCAGCATTTT.

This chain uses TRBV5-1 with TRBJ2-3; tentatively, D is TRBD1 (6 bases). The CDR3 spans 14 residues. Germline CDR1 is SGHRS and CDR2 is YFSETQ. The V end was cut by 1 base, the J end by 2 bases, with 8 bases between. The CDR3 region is CASSLQGNTDTQYF. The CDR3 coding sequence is TGCGCCAGCAGCTTGCAGGGGAACACAGATACGCAGTATTTT.

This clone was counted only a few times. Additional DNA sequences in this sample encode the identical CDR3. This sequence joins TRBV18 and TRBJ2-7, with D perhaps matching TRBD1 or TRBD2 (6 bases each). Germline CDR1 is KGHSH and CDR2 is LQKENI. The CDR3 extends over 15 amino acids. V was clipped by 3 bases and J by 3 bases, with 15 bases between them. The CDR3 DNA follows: TGTGCCAGCTCACCGGAGACAGGAGGGGGCTACGAGCAGTACTTC. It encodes CASSPETGGGYEQYF.

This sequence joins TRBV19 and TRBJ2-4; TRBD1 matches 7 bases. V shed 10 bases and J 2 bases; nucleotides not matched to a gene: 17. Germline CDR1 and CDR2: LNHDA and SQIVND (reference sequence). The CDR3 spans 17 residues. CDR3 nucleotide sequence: TGTGCCACCCCGCCGGGTTCCATCAGGGGGACCAAAAACATTCAGTACTTC. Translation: CATPPGSIRGTKNIQYF.

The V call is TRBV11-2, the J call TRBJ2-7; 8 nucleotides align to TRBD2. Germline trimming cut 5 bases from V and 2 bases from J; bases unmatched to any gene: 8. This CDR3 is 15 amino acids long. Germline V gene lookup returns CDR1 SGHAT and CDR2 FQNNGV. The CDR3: CASSQEAGGPYEQYF. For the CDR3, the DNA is TGTGCCAGCAGCCAGGAGGCGGGAGGCCCCTACGAGCAGTACTTC. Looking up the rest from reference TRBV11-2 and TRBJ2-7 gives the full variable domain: EAGVAQSPRYKIIEKRQSVAFWCNPISGHATLYWYQQILGQGPKLLIQFQNNGVVDDSQLPKDRFSAERLKGVDSTLKIQPAKLEDSAVYLCASSQEAGGPYEQYFGPGTRLTVT.

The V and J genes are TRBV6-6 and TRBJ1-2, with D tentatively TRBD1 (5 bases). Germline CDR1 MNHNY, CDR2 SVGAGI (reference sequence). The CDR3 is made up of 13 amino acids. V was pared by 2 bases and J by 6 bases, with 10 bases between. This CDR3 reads CASSYAGPNGYTF. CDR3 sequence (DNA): TGTGCCAGCAGTTACGCAGGGCCCAATGGCTACACCTTC.

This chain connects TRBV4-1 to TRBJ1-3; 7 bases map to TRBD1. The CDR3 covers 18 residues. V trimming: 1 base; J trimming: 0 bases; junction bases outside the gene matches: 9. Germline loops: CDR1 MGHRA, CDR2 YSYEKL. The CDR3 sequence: CASSQGRQGLLSGNTIYF. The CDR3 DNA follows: TGCGCCAGCAGCCAAGGTAGACAGGGCCTCCTCTCTGGAAACACCATATATTTT.

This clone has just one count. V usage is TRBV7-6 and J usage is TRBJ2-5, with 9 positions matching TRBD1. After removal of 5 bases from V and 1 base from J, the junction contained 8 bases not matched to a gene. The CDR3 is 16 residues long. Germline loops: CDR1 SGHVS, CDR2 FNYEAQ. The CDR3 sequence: CASSRLTGGFQETQYF. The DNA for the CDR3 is TGTGCCAGCAGCAGACTCACAGGGGGCTTCCAAGAGACCCAGTACTTC.

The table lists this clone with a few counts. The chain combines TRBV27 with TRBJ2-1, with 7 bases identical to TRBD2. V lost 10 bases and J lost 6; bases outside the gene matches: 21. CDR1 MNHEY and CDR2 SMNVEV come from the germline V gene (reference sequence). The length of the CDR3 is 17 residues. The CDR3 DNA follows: TGTGCCACCAACCTAGTACCTAGCGGCCCCGGGGGCAATGAGCAGTTCTTC. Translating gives CATNLVPSGPGGNEQFF.

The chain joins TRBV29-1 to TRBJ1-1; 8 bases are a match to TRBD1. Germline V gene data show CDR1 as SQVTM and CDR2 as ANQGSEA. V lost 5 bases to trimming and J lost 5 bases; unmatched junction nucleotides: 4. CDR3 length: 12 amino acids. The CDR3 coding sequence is TGCAGCGTTTCAGGACAGGGAACTGAAGCTTTCTTT. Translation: CSVSGQGTEAFF.

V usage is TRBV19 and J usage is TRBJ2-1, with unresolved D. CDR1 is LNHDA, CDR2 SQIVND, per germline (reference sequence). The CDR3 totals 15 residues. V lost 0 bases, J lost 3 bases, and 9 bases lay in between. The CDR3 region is CASSIDKSSYNEQFF. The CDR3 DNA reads TGTGCCAGTAGTATAGATAAGAGCAGCTACAATGAGCAGTTCTTC. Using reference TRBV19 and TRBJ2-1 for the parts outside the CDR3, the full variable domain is DGGITQSPKYLFRKEGQNVTLSCEQNLNHDAMYWYRQDPGQGLRLIYYSQIVNDFQKGDIAEGYSVSREKKESFPLTVTSAQKNPTAFYLCASSIDKSSYNEQFFGPGTRLTVL.

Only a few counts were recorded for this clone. CDR3 sequence: CASSLGQHEKLFF. CDR3 bases: TGTGCCAGCAGCTTAGGACAGCATGAAAAACTGTTTTTT. The genes are TRBV7-8 and TRBJ1-4, with D tentatively TRBD1 (5 bases). This CDR3 is 13 amino acids long. Trimming left V 1 base short and J 6 bases short, with 6 bases between. Germline V CDR1 and CDR2: SGHVS, FQNEAQ. Variable domain in full (rest from reference TRBV7-8 and TRBJ1-4): GAGVSQSPRYKVAKRGQDVALRCDPISGHVSLFWYQQALGQGPEFLTYFQNEAQLDKSGLPSDRFFAERPEGSVSTLKIQRTQQEDSAVYLCASSLGQHEKLFFGSGTQLSVL.

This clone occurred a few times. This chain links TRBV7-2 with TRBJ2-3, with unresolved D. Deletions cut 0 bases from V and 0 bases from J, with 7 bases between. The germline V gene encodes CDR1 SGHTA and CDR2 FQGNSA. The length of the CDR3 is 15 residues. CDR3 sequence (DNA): TGTGCCAGCAGCTTAGCGTGGAGCAGCACAGATACGCAGTATTTT. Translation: CASSLAWSSTDTQYF. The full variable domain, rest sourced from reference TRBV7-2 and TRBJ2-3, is GAGVSQSPSNKVTEKGKDVELRCDPISGHTALYWYRQSLGQGLEFLIYFQGNSAPDKSGLPSDRFSAERTGGSVSTLTIQRTQQEDSAVYLCASSLAWSSTDTQYFGPGTRLTVL.

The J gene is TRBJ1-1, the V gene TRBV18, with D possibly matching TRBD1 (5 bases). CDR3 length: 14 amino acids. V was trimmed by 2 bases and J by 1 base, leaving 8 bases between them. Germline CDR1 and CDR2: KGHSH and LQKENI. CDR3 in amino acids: CASSPAGQNTEAFF. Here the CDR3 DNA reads TGTGCCAGCTCACCAGCGGGGCAGAACACTGAAGCTTTCTTT.

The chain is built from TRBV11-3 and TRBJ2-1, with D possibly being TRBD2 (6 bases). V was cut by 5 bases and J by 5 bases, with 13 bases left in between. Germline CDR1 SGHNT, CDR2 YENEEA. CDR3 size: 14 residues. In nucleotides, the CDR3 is TGTGCCAGCAGCCCATCTAGCGCCCACAATGAGCAGTTCTTC. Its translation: CASSPSSAHNEQFF.

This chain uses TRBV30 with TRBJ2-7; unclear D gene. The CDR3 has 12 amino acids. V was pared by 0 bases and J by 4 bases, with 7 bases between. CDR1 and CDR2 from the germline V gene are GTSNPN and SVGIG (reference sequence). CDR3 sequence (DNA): TGTGCCTGGAGTGTAGACCAATACGAGCAGTACTTC. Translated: CAWSVDQYEQYF.

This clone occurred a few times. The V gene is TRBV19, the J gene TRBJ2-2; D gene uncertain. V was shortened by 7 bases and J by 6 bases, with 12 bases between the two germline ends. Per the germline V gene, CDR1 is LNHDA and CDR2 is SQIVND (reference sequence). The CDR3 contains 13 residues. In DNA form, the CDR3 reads TGTGCCAGTATCGGGCTTCCAGCCGGGGAGCTGTTTTTT. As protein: CASIGLPAGELFF.

CDR3 region: CASSPPDKNGYTF. CDR3 nucleotides: TGTGCCAGCTCACCCCCCGACAAAAATGGCTACACCTTC. The V gene is TRBV18, the J gene TRBJ1-2; D uncertain. The CDR3 runs 13 residues. V was pared by 3 bases and J by 6 bases, with 11 bases between. Germline V CDR1 and CDR2: KGHSH, LQKENI.

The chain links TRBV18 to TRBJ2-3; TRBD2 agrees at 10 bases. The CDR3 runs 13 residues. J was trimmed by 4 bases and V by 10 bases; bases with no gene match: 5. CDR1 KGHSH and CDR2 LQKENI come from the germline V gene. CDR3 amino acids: CAIPSGSADTQYF. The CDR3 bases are TGTGCCATCCCTAGCGGGAGCGCAGATACGCAGTATTTT.

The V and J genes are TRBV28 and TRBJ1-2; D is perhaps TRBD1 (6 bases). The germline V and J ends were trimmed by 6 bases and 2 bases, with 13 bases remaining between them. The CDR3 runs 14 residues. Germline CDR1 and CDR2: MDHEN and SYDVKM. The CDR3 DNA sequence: TGTGCCAGCAGCCACCTACAGGGCAACTATGGCTACACCTTC. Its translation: CASSHLQGNYGYTF.

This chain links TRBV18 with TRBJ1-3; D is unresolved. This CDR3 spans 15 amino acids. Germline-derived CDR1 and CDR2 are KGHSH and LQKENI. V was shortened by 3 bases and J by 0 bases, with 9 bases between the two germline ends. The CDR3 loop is CASSPDGNSGNTIYF. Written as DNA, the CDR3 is TGTGCCAGCTCACCGGACGGAAACTCTGGAAACACCATATATTTT.

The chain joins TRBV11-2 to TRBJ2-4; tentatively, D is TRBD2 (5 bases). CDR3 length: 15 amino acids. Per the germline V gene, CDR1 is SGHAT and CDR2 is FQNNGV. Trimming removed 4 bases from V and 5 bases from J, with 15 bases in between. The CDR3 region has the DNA TGTGCCAGCAGCTCCTCAAGGGTGCGGGAAAACATTCAGTACTTC. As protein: CASSSSRVRENIQYF.

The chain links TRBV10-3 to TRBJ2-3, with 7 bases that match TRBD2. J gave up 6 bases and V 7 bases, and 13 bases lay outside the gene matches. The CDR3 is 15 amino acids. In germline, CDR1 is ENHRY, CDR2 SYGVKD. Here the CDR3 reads CAITEADGRADTQYF. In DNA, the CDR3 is TGTGCCATCACCGAAGCGGATGGGAGGGCCGATACGCAGTATTTT.

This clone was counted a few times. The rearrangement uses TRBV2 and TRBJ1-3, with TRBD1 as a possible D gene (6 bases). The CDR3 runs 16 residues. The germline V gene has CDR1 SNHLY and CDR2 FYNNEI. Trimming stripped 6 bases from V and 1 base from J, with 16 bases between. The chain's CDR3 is CASRRSPTGSGNTIYF. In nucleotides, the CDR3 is TGTGCCAGCAGGCGATCGCCTACAGGGTCTGGAAACACCATATATTTT.

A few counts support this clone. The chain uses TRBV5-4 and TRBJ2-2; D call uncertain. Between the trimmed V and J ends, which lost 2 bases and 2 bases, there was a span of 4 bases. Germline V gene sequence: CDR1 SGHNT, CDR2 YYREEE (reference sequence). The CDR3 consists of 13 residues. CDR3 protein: CASSLTNTGELFF. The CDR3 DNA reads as TGTGCCAGCAGCTTAACAAACACCGGGGAGCTGTTTTTT.